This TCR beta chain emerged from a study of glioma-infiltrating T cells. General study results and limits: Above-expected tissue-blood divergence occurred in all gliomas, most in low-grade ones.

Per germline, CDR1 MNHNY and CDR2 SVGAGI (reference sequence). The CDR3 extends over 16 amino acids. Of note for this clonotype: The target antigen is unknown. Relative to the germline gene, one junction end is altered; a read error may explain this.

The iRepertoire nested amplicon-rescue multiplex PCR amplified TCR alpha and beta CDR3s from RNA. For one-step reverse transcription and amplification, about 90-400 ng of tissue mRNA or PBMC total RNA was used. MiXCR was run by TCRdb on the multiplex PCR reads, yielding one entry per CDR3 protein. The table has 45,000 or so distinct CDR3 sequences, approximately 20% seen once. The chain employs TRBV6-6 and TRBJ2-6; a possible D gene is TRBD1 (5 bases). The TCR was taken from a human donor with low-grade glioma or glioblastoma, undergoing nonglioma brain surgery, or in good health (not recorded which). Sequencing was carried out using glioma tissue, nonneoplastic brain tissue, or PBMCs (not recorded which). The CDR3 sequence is CARSDSVNPGANVLTF. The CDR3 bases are TGTGCCCGCAGTGACAGCGTCAACCCTGGGGCCAACGTCCTGACTTTC.